This TCR beta chain was documented in a study of blood T cell repertoires in COVID-19. Study information: Both acute and convalescent COVID-19 samples were obtained from the United States, Italy and Spain. Sources were T cells, B-cell-depleted T cells, or PBMCs; the material itself was cDNA or gDNA.

Germline assignment: CDR1 KGHDR and CDR2 SFDVKD. This CDR3 comprises 16 residues. The V segment lost 1 base and the J segment 8 bases; nucleotides outside the gene matches: 8. In the original processing: Amplification with reference gene primers provided the estimates of nucleated cell counts. The method was immunoSEQ multiplex PCR; TCRdb's version includes in-frame clones alone and lacks a portion of them. D and trimming come from the DNA, and the V and J calls and clone size come from that table. This sample has around 250,000 clones, with roughly nine tenths found just once. This sequence joins TRBV24-1 and TRBJ1-2, with 11 bases fitting TRBD1. Source material: peripheral blood. This receptor was taken from a woman aged 35 to 49 who had recovered from COVID-19. CDR3 loop: CATSDFGTGGLSGYTF. In nucleotides, the CDR3 is TGTGCCACCAGTGATTTCGGGACAGGGGGACTTTCCGGCTACACCTTC.